This TCR beta chain was identified during a study of blood T cell repertoires in COVID-19. At the level of the study: COVID-19 samples from acute and convalescent phases originated in the United States, Italy and Spain.

Germline CDR1 is GTSNPN and CDR2 is SVGIG (reference sequence). This CDR3 region has 17 residues. V was pared by 1 base and J by 5 bases, with 22 bases between. Some clones are missing from TCRdb's copy, which holds only in-frame ones; the method was immunoSEQ multiplex PCR. Altogether 150,000 to 200,000 clones are present, about three quarters being singletons, with the ten largest covering roughly 8.7%. The chain joins TRBV30 to TRBJ2-3, with D tentatively TRBD1 (6 bases). The receptor's source is a woman aged 50 to 60 with active or convalescent COVID-19. Sequenced input: peripheral blood. CDR3 protein: CAWSGRVTGFFRDTQYF. CDR3 bases: TGTGCCTGGAGTGGACGGGTGACAGGTTTTTTTCGAGATACGCAGTATTTT.